This T cell receptor (beta chain) was retrieved from a study of shared clonotypes between healthy human individuals. The table lists this clone with a count of one. The CDR3 contains 15 residues. The germline V and J ends were trimmed by 0 bases and 3 bases, with 12 bases remaining between them. CDR1 SGHRS and CDR2 YFSETQ come from the germline V gene. TCRdb's table, derived via immunoSEQ multiplex PCR, lists solely in-frame clones and lacks some. The sample has under 2.5 million clones; 85% to 95% are singletons. Material for sequencing was naive CD4+ T cells from PBMCs. Indicated subset: CD45RA+ positively selected. This receptor was taken from a man younger than 30 in good health. Some clones in this sample may be carry-over from other donors' samples. The rearrangement uses TRBV5-1 and TRBJ1-1; possibly TRBD1 for D (5 bases). The CDR3 DNA follows: TGCGCCAGCAGCTTGGGTACGGGGACCTACACTGAAGCTTTCTTT. Translation gives CASSLGTGTYTEAFF.